This TCR beta chain was documented in a study of early T cells in non-severe SARS-CoV-2 infection. Each CDR3 protein gets one entry after TCRdb re-called the 5' RACE reads with MiXCR. This repertoire shows some 110,000 distinct CDR3 sequences, about 16% found once; its top ten account for 21%. This clonotype has a handful of counts. The germline CDR1 and CDR2 sequences are SGHRS and YFSETQ. The germline V and J ends were trimmed by 5 bases and 5 bases, with 19 bases remaining between them. CDR3 length equals 15 residues. The rearrangement links TRBV5-1 to TRBJ2-5; possible D gene TRBD2, 6 bases. Sequences were obtained from whole blood. This receptor was identified in an adult who was a healthcare worker with PCR-confirmed SARS-CoV-2 infection or an uninfected control (not recorded which). The CDR3 DNA is TGCGCCAGCAGGTCGGAACTAGCAGATATTGAGACCCAGTACTTC. Translated, it gives CASRSELADIETQYF.